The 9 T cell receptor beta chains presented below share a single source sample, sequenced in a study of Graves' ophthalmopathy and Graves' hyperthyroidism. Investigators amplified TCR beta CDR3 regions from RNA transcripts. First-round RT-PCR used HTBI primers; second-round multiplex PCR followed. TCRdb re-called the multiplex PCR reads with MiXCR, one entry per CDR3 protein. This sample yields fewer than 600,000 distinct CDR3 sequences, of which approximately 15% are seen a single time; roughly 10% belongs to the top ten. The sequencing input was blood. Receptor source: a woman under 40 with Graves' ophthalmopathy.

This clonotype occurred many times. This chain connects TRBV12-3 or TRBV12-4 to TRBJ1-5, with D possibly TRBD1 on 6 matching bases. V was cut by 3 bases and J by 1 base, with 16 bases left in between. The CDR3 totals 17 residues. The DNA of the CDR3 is TGTGCCAGCAGTTTCACCCCAGGGGTGGGGAGCAATCAGCCCCAGCATTTT. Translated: CASSFTPGVGSNQPQHF.

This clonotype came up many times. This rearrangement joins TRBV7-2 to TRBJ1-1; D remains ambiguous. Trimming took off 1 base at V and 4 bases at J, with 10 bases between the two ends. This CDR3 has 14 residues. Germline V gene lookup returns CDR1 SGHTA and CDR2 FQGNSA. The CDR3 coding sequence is TGTGCCAGCAGCTTAGGTTTGGGGATCACTGAAGCTTTCTTT. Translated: CASSLGLGITEAFF. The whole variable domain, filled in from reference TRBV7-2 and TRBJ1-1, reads GAGVSQSPSNKVTEKGKDVELRCDPISGHTALYWYRQSLGQGLEFLIYFQGNSAPDKSGLPSDRFSAERTGGSVSTLTIQRTQQEDSAVYLCASSLGLGITEAFFGQGTRLTVV.

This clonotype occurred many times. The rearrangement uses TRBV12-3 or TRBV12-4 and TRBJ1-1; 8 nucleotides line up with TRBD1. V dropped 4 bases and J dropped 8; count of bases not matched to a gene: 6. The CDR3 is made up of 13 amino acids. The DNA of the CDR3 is TGTGCCAGCAGTTCGGATAACAGGGGGGAAGCTTTCTTT. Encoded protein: CASSSDNRGEAFF.

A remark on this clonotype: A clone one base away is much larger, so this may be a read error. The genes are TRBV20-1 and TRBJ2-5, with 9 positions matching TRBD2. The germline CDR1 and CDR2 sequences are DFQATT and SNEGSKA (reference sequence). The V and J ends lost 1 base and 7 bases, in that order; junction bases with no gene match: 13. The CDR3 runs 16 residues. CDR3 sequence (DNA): TGCAGTGCTAGAGTCCCCGGGACTAGCAGCCGAGGGACCCAGTACTTC. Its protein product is CSARVPGTSSRGTQYF.

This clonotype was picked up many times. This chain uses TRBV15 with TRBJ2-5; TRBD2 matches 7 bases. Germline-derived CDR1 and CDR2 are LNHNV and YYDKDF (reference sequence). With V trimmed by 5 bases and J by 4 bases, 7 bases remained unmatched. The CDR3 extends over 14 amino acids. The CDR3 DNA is TGTGCCACCAGCTCCCGCGGGGGAGGAGAGACCCAGTACTTC. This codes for CATSSRGGGETQYF. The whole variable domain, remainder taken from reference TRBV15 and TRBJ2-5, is DAMVIQNPRYQVTQFGKPVTLSCSQTLNHNVMYWYQQKSSQAPKLLFHYYDKDFNNEADTPDNFQSRRPNTSFCFLDIRSPGLGDTAMYLCATSSRGGGETQYFGPGTRLLVL.

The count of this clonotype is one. The CDR3 bases are TGCAGTGCTAGAGTCCTTAGGGGGAAACTGACGCAAGAGACCCAGTACTTC. This sequence encodes CSARVLRGKLTQETQYF. The chain uses TRBV20-1 and TRBJ2-5, with D possibly TRBD1 on 6 matching bases. From germline, CDR1 is DFQATT and CDR2 SNEGSKA (reference sequence). V gave up 1 base and J gave up 2 bases, with 20 bases separating them. This CDR3 is 17 amino acids long.

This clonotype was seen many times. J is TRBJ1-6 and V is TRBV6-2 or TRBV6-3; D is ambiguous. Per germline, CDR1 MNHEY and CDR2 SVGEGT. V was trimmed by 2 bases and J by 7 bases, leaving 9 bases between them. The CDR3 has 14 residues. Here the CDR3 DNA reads TGTGCCAGCAGTTACCGCCTGAAGAATTCACCCCTCCACTTT. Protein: CASSYRLKNSPLHF.

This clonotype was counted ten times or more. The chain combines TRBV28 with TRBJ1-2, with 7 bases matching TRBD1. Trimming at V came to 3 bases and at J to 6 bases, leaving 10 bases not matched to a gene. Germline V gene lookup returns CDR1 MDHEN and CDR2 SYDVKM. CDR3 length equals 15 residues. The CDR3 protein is CASSFSPGGGNGYTF. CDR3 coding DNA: TGTGCCAGCAGTTTTTCGCCAGGGGGAGGAAATGGCTACACCTTC.

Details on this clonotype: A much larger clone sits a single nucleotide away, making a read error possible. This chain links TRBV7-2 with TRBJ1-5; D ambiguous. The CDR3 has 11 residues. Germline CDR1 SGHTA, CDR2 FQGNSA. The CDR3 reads CASPLNQPLHF. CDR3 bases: TGTGCCAGCCCACTCAATCAGCCCCTGCATTTT.